The present T cell receptor (beta chain) was sequenced within a study of response to subunit inactivated influenza vaccine. Notes on the study in general: The authors put forward the suggestion that each seasonal influenza vaccination may bring in only a limited number of new T cells.

TCRdb re-analysed the RT-PCR reads in MiXCR, keeping a single row per CDR3 protein. The sample records around 480,000 distinct CDR3 sequences, about 10% being singletons. The CDR3 extends over 13 amino acids. From germline, CDR1 is SGHTA and CDR2 FQGNSA. V was trimmed by 4 bases and J by 2 bases, leaving 5 bases between them. This clonotype has a count of ten or more. Its antigen is unknown. The receptor was derived from a man aged 45-65 years who received an inactivated influenza vaccine. The starting material was PBMCs from blood, obtained roughly 48 days after vaccination. This rearrangement joins TRBV7-2 to TRBJ2-2; D unresolved. The CDR3 nucleotides read TGTGCCAGCAGCTCAGCTAACACCGGGGAGCTGTTTTTT. Encoded protein: CASSSANTGELFF.